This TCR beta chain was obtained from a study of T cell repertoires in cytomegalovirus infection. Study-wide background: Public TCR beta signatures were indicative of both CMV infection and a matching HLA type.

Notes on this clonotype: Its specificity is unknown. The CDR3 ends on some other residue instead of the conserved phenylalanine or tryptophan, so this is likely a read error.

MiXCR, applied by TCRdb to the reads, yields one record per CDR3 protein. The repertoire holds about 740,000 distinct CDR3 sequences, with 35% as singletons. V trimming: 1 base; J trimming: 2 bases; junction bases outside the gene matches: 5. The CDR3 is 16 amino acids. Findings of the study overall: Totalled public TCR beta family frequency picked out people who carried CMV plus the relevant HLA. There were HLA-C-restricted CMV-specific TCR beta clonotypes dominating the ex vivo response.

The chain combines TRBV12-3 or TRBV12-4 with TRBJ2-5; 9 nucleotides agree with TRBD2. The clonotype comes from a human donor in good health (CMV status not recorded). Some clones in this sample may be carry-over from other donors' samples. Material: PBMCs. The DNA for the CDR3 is TGTGCCAGCAGTTTAGGAGTTAGCGGGAGTCAAGAGACCCAGTACTTA. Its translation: CASSLGVSGSQETQYL.